The 29 T cell receptor beta chains presented below share a single source sample, sequenced in a study of T cells after yellow fever vaccination. TCRdb fed the 5' RACE reads into MiXCR, producing one record per CDR3 protein. The table lists 45,000 to 60,000 distinct CDR3 sequences, less than 8% of them singletons. The sample in question was CD8+ T cells not binding an NS4B(214-222) dextramer, sorted from PBMCs, obtained roughly 47 days after the first yellow fever vaccination. All receptors come from a man younger than 30 who received the YFV17D yellow fever vaccine.

This clonotype was seen many times. This chain joins TRBV4-1 and TRBJ1-5; maybe TRBD1 (5 bases). V was trimmed by 6 bases and J by 1 base, leaving 13 bases between them. CDR3 length equals 15 residues. Germline V CDR1 and CDR2: MGHRA, YSYEKL. The CDR3 is CASRDRDVSNQPQHF. CDR3 DNA: TGCGCCAGCAGGGACCGGGACGTAAGCAATCAGCCCCAGCATTTT.

This chain links TRBV5-1 with TRBJ2-3; the match to TRBD2 covers 7 bases. V was pared by 5 bases and J by 0 bases, with 9 bases of the junction left unmatched. The length of the CDR3 is 16 residues. The germline gives CDR1 SGHRS, CDR2 YFSETQ. CDR3 sequence reads: CASRAVGLPSTDTQYF. The CDR3, as DNA: TGCGCCAGCAGGGCGGTGGGACTACCTAGCACAGATACGCAGTATTTT.

This clonotype appeared a few times. V and J are TRBV7-3 and TRBJ2-3; 8 bases are shared with TRBD1. This CDR3 has 14 residues. Unmatched junction bases numbered 4, after V lost 5 bases and J lost 3 bases. CDR1 is SGHTA and CDR2 is FQGTGA in the germline V gene. The CDR3 region has the DNA TGTGCCAGCAGCGTAGGACAGGGAACAGATACGCAGTATTTT. It translates to CASSVGQGTDTQYF.

A word on this clonotype: A much larger clone differs by one base, so this may be a read error. The chain couples TRBV6-5 to TRBJ2-7, with D unresolved. Trimming shortened V by 6 bases and J by 3 bases, and 6 bases separated the two germline ends. Per germline, CDR1 MNHEY and CDR2 SVGAGI. This CDR3 comprises 11 residues. Here the CDR3 reads CASRSLYEQYF. In DNA form, the CDR3 reads TGTGCCAGCAGGAGCCTCTACGAGCAGTACTTC.

The chain is built from TRBV4-3 and TRBJ2-3; D is uncertain. V lost 0 bases and J lost 4, with 14 bases in between. Germline V gene lookup returns CDR1 LGHNA and CDR2 YSLEER. This CDR3 region has 16 residues. The CDR3 loop reads CASSQELAGAADTQYF. CDR3 nucleotides: TGCGCCAGCAGCCAAGAACTGGCAGGAGCTGCAGATACGCAGTATTTT.

This clonotype was seen repeatedly, ten times or more. The rearrangement uses TRBV2 and TRBJ2-2; possible D gene TRBD2, 6 bases. CDR1 SNHLY and CDR2 FYNNEI come from the germline V gene. V lost 6 bases and J 6 bases, leaving 11 bases between the germline ends. This CDR3 has 13 residues. CDR3 residues: CASRVREAGELFF. The CDR3 region has the DNA TGTGCCAGCAGGGTCAGGGAGGCCGGGGAGCTGTTTTTT.

Many counts were recorded for this clonotype. The J gene is TRBJ2-1, the V gene TRBV19; TRBD1 agrees at 8 bases. After removal of 4 bases from V and 5 bases from J, the junction contained 7 bases not matched to a gene. The CDR3 consists of 15 residues. In germline, CDR1 is LNHDA, CDR2 SQIVND (reference sequence). CDR3 sequence (DNA): TGTGCCAGTAGTAAGGAGACAGGGGTCCACAATGAGCAGTTCTTC. It encodes CASSKETGVHNEQFF.

This clonotype was observed many times. The chain is built from TRBV27 and TRBJ2-7; D gene ambiguous. The germline V gene has CDR1 MNHEY and CDR2 SMNVEV (reference sequence). V lost 5 bases, J lost 4 bases, and 12 bases lay in between. The CDR3 consists of 13 residues. CDR3 bases: TGTGCCAGCAGTCCCTTGGGCGGTTACGAGCAGTACTTC. Protein: CASSPLGGYEQYF.

This clonotype was detected many times. The rearrangement joins TRBV5-1 to TRBJ2-7, with 8 bases identical to TRBD1. In germline, CDR1 is SGHRS, CDR2 YFSETQ. J gave up 1 base and V 3 bases, and 6 bases lay outside the gene matches. The CDR3 consists of 15 residues. The CDR3 DNA reads as TGCGCCAGCAGCTGGAACAGGGGGAATTCCTACGAGCAGTACTTC. As protein: CASSWNRGNSYEQYF.

At least ten counts were recorded for this clonotype. V is TRBV19 and J is TRBJ1-1, with 9 bases identical to TRBD1. The CDR3 extends over 17 amino acids. CDR1 and CDR2 (germline): LNHDA, SQIVND (reference sequence). Trimming cost V 2 bases and J 1 base; bases outside gene matches: 8. Here the CDR3 reads CASSIRRTGDGNTEAFF. DNA for the CDR3: TGTGCCAGTAGTATAAGGCGGACAGGGGATGGGAACACTGAAGCTTTCTTT.

This clonotype was counted ten times or more. The V call is TRBV4-2, the J call TRBJ1-5; 12 bases are shared with TRBD1. CDR3 length: 19 residues. J gave up 7 bases and V 3 bases, and 16 bases lay outside the gene matches. Per the germline V gene, CDR1 is LGHNA and CDR2 is YNFKEQ. CDR3 DNA sequence: TGTGCCAGCAGCCAGGACTCCGGGACAGGGGGCTACGGCGGACAGCCCCAGCATTTT. Its protein is CASSQDSGTGGYGGQPQHF.

In its sample, this clonotype was seen many times. The V and J genes are TRBV6-5 and TRBJ2-2; D gene unclear. In germline, CDR1 is MNHEY, CDR2 SVGAGI. CDR3 length: 16 amino acids. The V end lost 2 bases, the J end lost 4 bases, and 14 bases lay between the germline ends. The CDR3: CASSYLNTPGTGELFF. The CDR3 coding sequence is TGTGCCAGCAGTTACCTGAACACACCAGGCACCGGGGAGCTGTTTTTT.

This clonotype was found a few times. V gene TRBV5-4 combines with J gene TRBJ1-6; D gene unclear. The ends were cut back, 4 bases at V and 3 bases at J, with 14 bases in the middle. In germline, CDR1 is SGHNT, CDR2 YYREEE (reference sequence). This CDR3 contains 16 residues. Here the CDR3 reads CASSPGGPLYNSPLHF. CDR3 coding DNA: TGTGCCAGCAGCCCCGGAGGTCCGCTCTATAATTCACCCCTCCACTTT.

With regard to this clonotype: Just one base apart from a much larger clone, this may be a read error. This sequence joins TRBV29-1 and TRBJ2-1; 8 bases line up with TRBD2. Germline values: CDR1 SQVTM, CDR2 ANQGSEA. J was trimmed by 10 bases and V by 3 bases; bases with no gene match: 11. The CDR3 totals 14 residues. As DNA, the CDR3 is TGCAGCGTTGACTTTACGGGGGGGCGCGAGGAGCAGTTCTTC. It specifies CSVDFTGGREEQFF.

There are a few counts of this clonotype. This chain uses TRBV12-3 or TRBV12-4 with TRBJ1-1, with a weak D call TRBD1 (5 bases). This CDR3 has 14 residues. Trimming removed 3 bases from V and 5 bases from J, with 13 bases in between. DNA for the CDR3: TGTGCCAGCAGTTTTAGTAGGGGTAGGACTGAAGCTTTCTTT. Residues: CASSFSRGRTEAFF.

Ten or more counts support this clonotype. This chain links TRBV11-2 with TRBJ2-1, with TRBD1 matching over 10 bases. In germline, CDR1 is SGHAT, CDR2 FQNNGV. The V segment lost 5 bases and the J segment 4 bases; nucleotides outside the gene matches: 20. The CDR3 length is 20 residues. CDR3 DNA sequence: TGTGCCAGCAGCCTATTAGGGGGACAGGGGATGTTGGTTGGGTACAATGAGCAGTTCTTC. It translates to CASSLLGGQGMLVGYNEQFF.

This clonotype was counted between two and nine times. This chain links TRBV7-9 with TRBJ1-5; D gene ambiguous. Trimming stripped 6 bases from V and 2 bases from J, with 11 bases between. Germline CDR1 SEHNR, CDR2 FQNEAQ (reference sequence). This CDR3 has 14 residues. The CDR3 nucleotides are TGTGCCAGCAGTGTCGCAGCAGGCAATCAGCCCCAGCATTTT. Protein sequence: CASSVAAGNQPQHF.

The J gene is TRBJ2-1, the V gene TRBV4-1; 9 nucleotides match TRBD2. Germline V gene lookup returns CDR1 MGHRA and CDR2 YSYEKL. This CDR3 contains 16 residues. V lost 0 bases, J lost 4 bases, and 4 bases stayed unmatched. This chain's CDR3 is CASSQEGSGGYNEQFF. The CDR3, as DNA: TGCGCCAGCAGCCAAGAGGGCAGCGGGGGGTACAATGAGCAGTTCTTC.

This clonotype was counted only a few times. The V and J genes are TRBV4-1 and TRBJ2-1, with D hard to call. Germline V gene lookup returns CDR1 MGHRA and CDR2 YSYEKL. Trimming left V 0 bases short and J 2 bases short, with 11 bases between. CDR3 length: 16 amino acids. The CDR3 nucleotides read TGCGCCAGCAGCCAAGATCCGCTAGTGCCCTACAATGAGCAGTTCTTC. Translating gives CASSQDPLVPYNEQFF.

Notes on this clonotype: This clone may be a read error of a much larger clone one base away. V and J are TRBV20-1 and TRBJ2-2; D is perhaps TRBD2 (6 bases). The CDR3 is 12 amino acids. Germline V gives CDR1 DFQATT, CDR2 SNEGSKA (reference sequence). CDR3 sequence: CSATDYAGVLFF. The DNA for the CDR3 is TGCAGTGCCACGGACTACGCCGGGGTGCTGTTTTTT.

This clonotype was picked up many times. This sequence joins TRBV4-1 and TRBJ2-1; D may correspond to TRBD1 or TRBD2 (6 bases each). Trimming took 5 bases from V and 3 from J, leaving 23 bases between them. The CDR3 loop spans 18 amino acids. In germline, CDR1 is MGHRA, CDR2 YSYEKL. The CDR3 coding sequence is TGCGCCAGCAGCACCCAATTAAGGGGGGAGATTTACTACAATGAGCAGTTCTTC. It specifies CASSTQLRGEIYYNEQFF.

In this sample, this clonotype turned up many times. This rearrangement joins TRBV10-3 to TRBJ2-5, with D perhaps given as TRBD1 or TRBD2 (7 bases each). Trimming stripped 6 bases from V and 4 bases from J, with 21 bases between. The CDR3 spans 16 residues. CDR1 is ENHRY and CDR2 is SYGVKD in the germline V gene. The CDR3 here is CAISSSGGQSPETQYF. CDR3 coding DNA: TGTGCCATCAGCTCCTCGGGGGGACAGAGCCCAGAGACCCAGTACTTC.

This rearrangement joins TRBV5-8 to TRBJ1-5; D is unresolved. The CDR3 length is 15 residues. Trimming took off 4 bases at V and 0 bases at J, with 11 bases between the two ends. Germline loops: CDR1 SGHTS, CDR2 YDEGEE. CDR3 protein: CASSDQEVSNQPQHF. CDR3 in DNA: TGTGCCAGCAGCGACCAGGAAGTTAGCAATCAGCCCCAGCATTTT.

This clonotype was counted between two and nine times. This chain joins TRBV2 and TRBJ2-3; 11 bases match TRBD1. Trimming took 4 bases from V and 5 from J; bases not matched to a gene: 11. The CDR3 spans 17 residues. Looked up from germline, CDR1 is SNHLY and CDR2 is FYNNEI. The CDR3 protein is CASSAGFGQGAIDTQYF. In DNA form, the CDR3 reads TGTGCCAGCAGTGCGGGCTTTGGACAGGGGGCTATAGATACGCAGTATTTT.

The table lists this clonotype with many counts. This chain joins TRBV12-3 or TRBV12-4 and TRBJ2-1, with 9 bases fitting TRBD1. V dropped 5 bases and J dropped 9; count of bases not matched to a gene: 8. The CDR3 is made up of 14 amino acids. The CDR3 DNA reads as TGTGCCAGCAGTACCGGGACAGGGTTCGCTGAGCAGTTCTTC. Translation gives CASSTGTGFAEQFF.

This clonotype appeared many times. The rearrangement joins TRBV4-1 to TRBJ2-2, with D possibly being TRBD2 (5 bases). The CDR3 extends over 14 amino acids. Germline V gene lookup returns CDR1 MGHRA and CDR2 YSYEKL. V was cut by 0 bases and J by 6 bases, with 8 bases left in between. CDR3 amino acids: CASSQDPSPGELFF. Written as DNA, the CDR3 is TGCGCCAGCAGCCAAGATCCTAGCCCCGGGGAGCTGTTTTTT.

The table lists this clonotype with many counts. The J gene is TRBJ2-7, the V gene TRBV2; 8 nucleotides line up with TRBD1. Germline trimming cut 4 bases from V and 2 bases from J; bases unmatched to any gene: 1. The CDR3 is made up of 13 amino acids. The germline V gene encodes CDR1 SNHLY and CDR2 FYNNEI. The CDR3 loop is CASSGGQAYEQYF. CDR3 nucleotide sequence: TGTGCCAGCAGTGGGGGACAGGCCTACGAGCAGTACTTC.

This clonotype was picked up many times. This rearrangement joins TRBV5-6 to TRBJ2-7, with a possible D match to TRBD1 (6 bases). CDR3 length: 10 residues. Trimming cost V 3 bases and J 11 bases, with 9 bases left between them. The germline V gene encodes CDR1 SGHDT and CDR2 YYEEEE. The CDR3 loop is CASSWTVKYV. In nucleotides, the CDR3 is TGTGCCAGCAGCTGGACAGTCAAGTACGTC.

This clonotype has only a few counts. The chain recombines TRBV5-5 with TRBJ1-2, with D perhaps TRBD1 (6 bases). This CDR3 comprises 16 residues. Germline CDR1 SGHKS, CDR2 YYEKEE (reference sequence). The V gene lost 5 bases and the J gene lost 0 bases, with 17 bases spanning the gap. Here the CDR3 reads CASRRTVQSANYGYTF. The CDR3 DNA reads as TGTGCCAGCAGACGGACAGTACAGTCAGCTAACTATGGCTACACCTTC.